This T cell receptor beta chain emerged from a study of neoadjuvant anti-PD-1 for oral cavity cancer. The overall study: Before surgery, most patients got three to four biweekly 3 mg/kg nivolumab doses.

Measured with immunoSEQ multiplex PCR; TCRdb has only the in-frame clones, and not every one. The data hold approximately 72,000 clones, with around 83% observed a single time. General study points: After neoadjuvant nivolumab, PBMC T cell clonality was significantly higher in non-responders than responders.

Comment on this clone: Antigen: not known.

The CDR3 has 14 residues. V lost 6 bases, J lost 12 bases, and 12 bases stayed unmatched. Germline CDR1 reads LNHDA; CDR2 reads SQIVND (reference sequence). The source was PBMCs, collected before nivolumab (anti-PD-1) treatment. The sequence derives from a person between 40 and 80 years old with oral cavity squamous cell carcinoma. The rearrangement links TRBV19 to TRBJ2-1, with 9 bases fitting TRBD2. CDR3 coding DNA: TGTGCCAGTAGCGGTGGGCTAGCGGGGACCCGGCAGTTCTTC. Its protein is CASSGGLAGTRQFF.